This TCR beta chain was retrieved from a study of shared clonotypes between healthy human individuals. Sequenced by immunoSEQ multiplex PCR; TCRdb stores in-frame clones only, minus some. The table includes fewer than 1 million clones, around 96% detected once. Naivety among CD8 cells was defined by CD45RO negativity and positive CCR7 selection, thereby excluding terminally differentiated effector memory CD45RA+ cells. The CDR3 extends over 15 amino acids. V lost 5 bases and J 5 bases, leaving 19 bases between the germline ends. Per the germline V gene, CDR1 is SEHNR and CDR2 is FQNEAQ (reference sequence).

The sequenced material came from naive CD8+ T cells sorted from blood. The genes are TRBV7-9 and TRBJ2-7, with D maybe TRBD1 (6 bases). The origin of this receptor is a man aged 25-45 years in good health. CDR3 bases: TGTGCCAGCAGCCCCAGAACAGGGCCTGGCCACGAGCAGTACTTC. Its protein product is CASSPRTGPGHEQYF.